The 6 T cell receptor beta chains reported below all come from one sample, sequenced in a study of blood T cell repertoires in COVID-19. The method was immunoSEQ multiplex PCR; TCRdb's version includes in-frame clones alone and lacks a portion of them. The sample records approximately 210,000 clones, about 90% being singletons. The sequenced sample consisted of PBMCs or T cells enriched from blood (not recorded which). The receptors stem from a woman aged 50 to 60 with acute COVID-19.

This chain connects TRBV7-9 to TRBJ1-2; D may be TRBD1 (6 bases). Looked up from germline, CDR1 is SEHNR and CDR2 is FQNEAQ (reference sequence). V dropped 5 bases and J dropped 5 bases, with 15 bases sitting between them. This CDR3 is built from 14 residues. The CDR3 DNA reads TGTGCCAGCAGCCAGCTTACAGGGATTTATGGCTACACCTTC. It codes for CASSQLTGIYGYTF.

The V and J genes are TRBV3-1 (or the pseudogene TRBV3-2) and TRBJ2-5; 12 positions agree with TRBD2. J gave up 7 bases and V 4 bases, and 10 bases lay outside the gene matches. This CDR3 comprises 16 residues. CDR1 LGHDT and CDR2 YNNKEL come from the germline V gene (reference sequence). The DNA of the CDR3 is TGTGCCAGCAGCCTTGGGACTAGCGGGCCCCTTCGGACCCAGTACTTC. It is translated as CASSLGTSGPLRTQYF.

The chain links TRBV6-2 or TRBV6-3 to TRBJ2-5, with a weak D call TRBD2 (5 bases). Trimming removed 1 base from V and 4 bases from J, with 10 bases in between. Germline-derived CDR1 and CDR2 are MNHEY and SVGEGT. CDR3 length equals 14 residues. CDR3 residues: CASSYLRGRETQYF. The CDR3 DNA follows: TGTGCCAGCAGTTACTTGAGAGGGCGAGAGACCCAGTACTTC.

The J gene is TRBJ1-1, the V gene TRBV5-1; 8 bases agree with TRBD1. Per germline, CDR1 SGHRS and CDR2 YFSETQ. J gave up 6 bases and V 4 bases, and 8 bases lay outside the gene matches. The CDR3 runs to 14 residues. Written as DNA, the CDR3 is TGCGCCAGCAGCCTCCGGACAGGGAGGGCTGAAGCTTTCTTT. This codes for CASSLRTGRAEAFF.

The CDR3 nucleotides are TGCGCCAGCAGGAGAACAACGGCGGGATCGTACCAAGAGACCCAGTACTTC. Protein product: CASRRTTAGSYQETQYF. The J gene is TRBJ2-5, the V gene TRBV5-1; D possibly corresponds to TRBD2 (6 bases). Between the trimmed V and J ends, which lost 5 bases and 0 bases, there was a span of 20 bases. Germline CDR1 reads SGHRS; CDR2 reads YFSETQ. There are 17 residues in the CDR3.

This clone has a single count. The chain carries TRBV10-3 and TRBJ2-1, with D possibly TRBD1 on 5 matching bases. Trimming took 8 bases from V and 0 from J, leaving 14 bases between them. Germline CDR1 reads ENHRY; CDR2 reads SYGVKD. CDR3 length: 15 amino acids. CDR3 residues: CAISIGARSYNEQFF. The CDR3 coding sequence is TGTGCCATCTCGATTGGGGCTCGCTCCTACAATGAGCAGTTCTTC.